The clone carrying this T cell receptor beta chain was counted only a few times. The target antigen is unknown. Trimming took 3 bases from V and 3 from J; bases not matched to a gene: 5. The CDR3 has 15 amino acids. These data come from a study of CD8 T cells in ankylosing spondylitis. Overall study findings and caveats: A motif in TCR beta, a set of about 8 highly homologous variants, appeared characteristic of ankylosing spondylitis blood. Disease-linked clones reportedly showed significant enrichment in matched ankylosing spondylitis synovial fluid.

TCRdb analysed the 5' RACE reads with MiXCR anew, one entry per CDR3 protein. Among 670,000 or so distinct CDR3 sequences, 15% to 20% were seen once, and the ten largest hold about 19%. This chain connects TRBV12-3 or TRBV12-4 to TRBJ1-5, with 7 bases aligning to TRBD1. This sequence was found in a male donor with ankylosing spondylitis. The sequenced sample was blood, either unsorted or a sorted T cell fraction (not recorded which). The DNA for the CDR3 is TGTGCCAGCAGTTTTACAGGGGTCCCCAATCAGCCCCAGCATTTT. This translates into CASSFTGVPNQPQHF.